This T cell receptor (beta chain) came from a study of metastatic and nonmetastatic thyroid tumors. Each patient went into thyroid surgery without having received any treatment. Using MiXCR, TCRdb reanalyzed the PCR reads. The sample holds more than 70,000 clones, approximately 9% seen once. This CDR3 spans 19 amino acids. Germline loops: CDR1 MNHEY, CDR2 SVGEGT. The ends lost 0 bases at V and 5 bases at J; junction bases unmatched: 18. This clone was seen repeatedly, ten times or more. V is TRBV6-2 or TRBV6-3 and J is TRBJ2-5; 7 nucleotides match TRBD1. Sequenced input: blood. This sequence was found in a female donor with papillary thyroid cancer or a benign thyroid nodule (not recorded which). Some clones in this sample may be carry-over from other donors' samples. CDR3: CASSYSPYTDRASIETQYF. The CDR3 nucleotides read TGTGCCAGCAGTTACTCCCCGTATACTGACAGGGCGTCTATCGAGACCCAGTACTTC.